A single sample is the source of the 16 T cell receptor beta chains below, sequenced in a study of T cell repertoires in cytomegalovirus infection. Their antigens remain unidentified. A single record per CDR3 protein comes from TCRdb applying MiXCR to the reads. Counted here are about 130,000 distinct CDR3 sequences, approximately 30% occurring once; the ten biggest clones make up 58%. This specimen consisted of CD8+ T cells from cultured PBMCs, obtained from culture after CMV antigen stimulation. These receptor sequences come from a human donor in good health (CMV status not recorded). Some clones in this sample may be carry-over from other donors' samples.

The chain combines TRBV4-1 with TRBJ2-5; D might be TRBD1 or TRBD2, each matching 5 bases. The CDR3 is 14 residues long. Germline V gene lookup returns CDR1 MGHRA and CDR2 YSYEKL. The V end lost 1 base, the J end lost 4 bases, and 10 bases lay between the germline ends. CDR3: CASSQGWGLETQYF. For the CDR3, the DNA is TGCGCCAGCAGCCAAGGGTGGGGGTTAGAGACCCAGTACTTC.

This clonotype was detected many times. The V call is TRBV11-2, the J call TRBJ1-2; no definite D call. Germline V CDR1 and CDR2: SGHAT, FQNNGV. With 5 bases removed from V and 3 bases from J, the gap between germline ends came to 10 bases. The CDR3 consists of 13 residues. CDR3 amino acids: CASSPGQDYGYTF. The DNA of the CDR3 is TGTGCCAGCAGCCCCGGGCAGGACTATGGCTACACCTTC.

This clonotype was detected a few times. This rearrangement joins TRBV6-2 or TRBV6-3 to TRBJ1-1; weak D call: TRBD1 (5 bases). The germline V gene has CDR1 MNHEY and CDR2 SVGEGT. V lost 5 bases, J lost 7 bases, and 8 bases lay in between. This CDR3 region has 11 residues. CDR3 protein: CASSQGGEAFF. CDR3 bases: TGTGCCAGCAGTCAGGGAGGTGAAGCTTTCTTT.

This clonotype was counted a few times. The chain links TRBV28 to TRBJ1-2; D uncertain. The CDR3 contains 13 residues. The germline V gene has CDR1 MDHEN and CDR2 SYDVKM. V dropped 7 bases and J dropped 2 bases, with 11 bases sitting between them. The CDR3 DNA reads as TGTGCCAGCAAACTTGGCGGGAACTATGGCTACACCTTC. Its protein is CASKLGGNYGYTF.

The rearrangement links TRBV2 to TRBJ2-2; D not resolved. V was trimmed by 3 bases and J by 5 bases, leaving 10 bases between them. In germline, CDR1 is SNHLY, CDR2 FYNNEI. This CDR3 has 14 residues. In DNA form, the CDR3 reads TGTGCCAGCAGTGACCCAGGTGGAACCGGGGAGCTGTTTTTT. Translation gives CASSDPGGTGELFF. Drawing the rest from reference TRBV2 and TRBJ2-2, the complete variable domain is EPEVTQTPSHQVTQMGQEVILRCVPISNHLYFYWYRQILGQKVEFLVSFYNNEISEKSEIFDDQFSVERPDGSNFTLKIRSTKLEDSAMYFCASSDPGGTGELFFGEGSRLTVL.

This chain connects TRBV5-6 to TRBJ2-2; no reliable D call. V was clipped by 1 base and J by 1 base, with 8 bases between them. Germline assignment: CDR1 SGHDT and CDR2 YYEEEE. This CDR3 contains 15 residues. CDR3 residues: CASSLLGMNTGELFF. CDR3 in DNA: TGTGCCAGCAGCTTGCTGGGAATGAACACCGGGGAGCTGTTTTTT.

Only a few counts were recorded for this clonotype. This chain connects TRBV20-1 to TRBJ2-6; the match to TRBD1 covers 9 bases. Trimming took 4 bases from V and 1 from J; bases not matched to a gene: 5. This CDR3 spans 16 amino acids. Per the germline V gene, CDR1 is DFQATT and CDR2 is SNEGSKA (reference sequence). The CDR3 DNA is TGCAGTGCTACGGACAGGGGAGTATCTGGGGCCAACGTCCTGACTTTC. This codes for CSATDRGVSGANVLTF.

This chain links TRBV7-6 with TRBJ2-7; 10 nucleotides match TRBD1. Germline CDR1 SGHVS, CDR2 FNYEAQ. V shed 3 bases and J 3 bases; nucleotides not matched to a gene: 5. The CDR3 loop spans 15 amino acids. CDR3 loop: CASSFLGQGDYEQYF. The CDR3 nucleotides are TGTGCCAGCAGCTTCCTAGGACAGGGGGACTACGAGCAGTACTTC.

In its sample, this clonotype was seen a few times. The rearrangement uses TRBV7-9 and TRBJ1-6; D ambiguous. Germline V CDR1 and CDR2: SEHNR, FQNEAQ (reference sequence). V lost 4 bases and J 1 base, leaving 2 bases between the germline ends. This CDR3 is 13 amino acids long. CDR3 bases: TGTGCCAGCAGCTGGTCCTATAATTCACCCCTCCACTTT. Amino acid sequence: CASSWSYNSPLHF.

The genes are TRBV7-9 and TRBJ2-7, with 9 bases aligning to TRBD1. CDR1 and CDR2 (germline): SEHNR, FQNEAQ (reference sequence). The CDR3 length is 15 residues. V dropped 2 bases and J dropped 6; count of bases not matched to a gene: 8. The CDR3 nucleotides are TGTGCCAGCAGCTTATCTACCGGGACAGGGCTCGAGCAGTACTTC. Translating gives CASSLSTGTGLEQYF.

This clonotype showed up just a few times. This chain connects TRBV7-2 to TRBJ1-5; D might be TRBD1 (5 bases). This CDR3 comprises 14 residues. The V end lost 2 bases, the J end lost 9 bases, and 14 bases lay between the germline ends. The germline V gene encodes CDR1 SGHTA and CDR2 FQGNSA. The CDR3 DNA reads TGTGCCAGCAGCTTATGGGCCAGGGTGGGGCCCCAGCATTTT. Its translation is CASSLWARVGPQHF.

This clonotype was counted between two and nine times. The V gene is TRBV7-6, the J gene TRBJ2-3, with 10 bases aligning to TRBD2. V was clipped by 1 base and J by 3 bases; unmatched bases: 7. The CDR3 is 17 residues long. The germline gives CDR1 SGHVS, CDR2 FNYEAQ. The CDR3 spells CASSLVHGLAETDTQYF. The CDR3 coding sequence is TGTGCCAGCAGCTTAGTGCACGGACTAGCGGAGACAGATACGCAGTATTTT.

The sample holds many counts of this clonotype. The CDR3 DNA sequence: TGTGCCAGCAGCGCCACCTACGAGCAGTACTTC. Its protein is CASSATYEQYF. V and J are TRBV7-9 and TRBJ2-7, with D uncertain. Trimming left V 5 bases short and J 2 bases short, with 4 bases between. CDR3 length equals 11 residues. From germline, CDR1 is SEHNR and CDR2 FQNEAQ (reference sequence).

This clonotype was detected many times. The chain links TRBV7-8 to TRBJ2-3; the D is unclear. The CDR3 extends over 12 amino acids. Germline V gene data show CDR1 as SGHVS and CDR2 as FQNEAQ. Trimming removed 1 base at V and 6 bases at J, with 5 bases between. CDR3 in amino acids: CASSLVQDTQYF. The CDR3 DNA reads TGTGCCAGCAGCTTAGTACAGGATACGCAGTATTTT. Full variable domain (remainder filled in from reference TRBV7-8 and TRBJ2-3): GAGVSQSPRYKVAKRGQDVALRCDPISGHVSLFWYQQALGQGPEFLTYFQNEAQLDKSGLPSDRFFAERPEGSVSTLKIQRTQQEDSAVYLCASSLVQDTQYFGPGTRLTVL.

The chain is built from TRBV14 and TRBJ2-1, with TRBD1 matching over 9 bases. The V and J ends lost 5 bases and 6 bases, in that order; junction bases with no gene match: 5. CDR3 length: 14 residues. Germline CDR1 reads SGHDN; CDR2 reads FVKESK. The CDR3 reads CASSWGQGANEQFF. CDR3 coding DNA: TGTGCCAGCAGCTGGGGACAGGGCGCCAATGAGCAGTTCTTC.

The CDR3 sequence: CASSYTNPANEQFF. The CDR3 DNA is TGTGCCAGCAGTTACACCAACCCCGCCAATGAGCAGTTCTTC. The chain recombines TRBV6-2 or TRBV6-3 with TRBJ2-1, with D uncertain. Germline CDR1 and CDR2: MNHEY and SVGEGT. V was pared by 2 bases and J by 6 bases, with 11 bases between. The CDR3 is made up of 14 amino acids.